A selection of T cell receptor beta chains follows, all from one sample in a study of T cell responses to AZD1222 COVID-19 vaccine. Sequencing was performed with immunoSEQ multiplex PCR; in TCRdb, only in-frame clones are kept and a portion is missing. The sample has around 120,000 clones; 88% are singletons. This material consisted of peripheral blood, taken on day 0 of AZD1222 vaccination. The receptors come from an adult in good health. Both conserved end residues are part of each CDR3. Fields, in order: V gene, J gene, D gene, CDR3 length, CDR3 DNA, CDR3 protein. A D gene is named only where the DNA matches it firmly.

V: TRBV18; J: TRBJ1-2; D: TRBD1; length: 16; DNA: TGTGCCAGCTCGCGGCCCGGGACAGGGACGGACTATGGCTACACCTTC; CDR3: CASSRPGTGTDYGYTF
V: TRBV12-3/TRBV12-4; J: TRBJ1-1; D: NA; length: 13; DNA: TGTGCCAGCAGTTTTTACGGGACGGATGAAGCTTTCTTT; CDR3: CASSFYGTDEAFF
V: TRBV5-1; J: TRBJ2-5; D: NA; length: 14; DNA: TGCGCCAGCAGCTTTTCAGGGGTCCAAGAGACCCAGTACTTC; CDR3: CASSFSGVQETQYF
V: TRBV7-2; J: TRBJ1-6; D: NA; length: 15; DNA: TGTGCCAGCAGACCTCCCAGCTCCTATAATTCACCCCTCCACTTT; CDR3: CASRPPSSYNSPLHF
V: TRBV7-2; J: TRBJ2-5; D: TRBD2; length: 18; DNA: TGTGCCAGCAGCTTCGGACTAGCGGGAGGGCCGTACCAAGAGACCCAGTACTTC; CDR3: CASSFGLAGGPYQETQYF
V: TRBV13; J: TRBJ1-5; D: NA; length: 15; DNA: TGTGCCAGCAGCTTAGGCCAATCGTTCAATCAGCCCCAGCATTTT; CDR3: CASSLGQSFNQPQHF
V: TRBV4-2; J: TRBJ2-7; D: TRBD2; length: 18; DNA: TGTGCCAGCAGCCAAGCCATAAGGACTAGCGGGAGTGGGTACGAGCAGTACTTC; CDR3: CASSQAIRTSGSGYEQYF
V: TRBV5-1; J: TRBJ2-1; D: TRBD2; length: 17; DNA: TGCGCCAGCAGCTGGGGGACTTCTAGCGGGACCTACAATGAGCAGTTCTTC; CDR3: CASSWGTSSGTYNEQFF
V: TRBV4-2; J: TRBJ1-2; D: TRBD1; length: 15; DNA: TGTGCCAGCAGCCGGGCGGGACAGACTAACTATGGCTACACCTTC; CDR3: CASSRAGQTNYGYTF
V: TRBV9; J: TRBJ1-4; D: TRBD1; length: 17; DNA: TGTGCCAGCAGCGTAAGGGAACAGGGGGATCCTAATGAAAAACTGTTTTTT; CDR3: CASSVREQGDPNEKLFF
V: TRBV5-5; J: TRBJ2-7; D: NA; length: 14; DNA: TGTGCCAGCAGCCCGAGCCCGACAGATTACGAGCAGTACTTC; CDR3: CASSPSPTDYEQYF
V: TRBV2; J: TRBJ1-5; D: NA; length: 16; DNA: TGTGCCAGAGGACAGTCTGAGTGGGTTAGCAATCAGCCCCAGCATTTT; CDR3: CARGQSEWVSNQPQHF
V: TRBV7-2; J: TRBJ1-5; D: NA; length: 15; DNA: TGTGCCAGCAGCTTAGAGGGGCACGGCAATCAGCCCCAGCATTTT; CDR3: CASSLEGHGNQPQHF
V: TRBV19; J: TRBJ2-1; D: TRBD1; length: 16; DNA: TGTGCCAGTAGTATAGGCCGACAGGGTCCCTACAATGAGCAGTTCTTC; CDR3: CASSIGRQGPYNEQFF
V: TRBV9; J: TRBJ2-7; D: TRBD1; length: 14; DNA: TGTGCCAGCAGCGTAGCTCCAGGGGGCAACGAGCAGTACTTC; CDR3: CASSVAPGGNEQYF
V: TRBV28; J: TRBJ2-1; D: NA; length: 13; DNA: TGTGCCAGCCTGGGATTCTCCTACAATGAGCAGTTCTTC; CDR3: CASLGFSYNEQFF
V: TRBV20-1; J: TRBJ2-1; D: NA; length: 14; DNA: TGCAGTGCTAGTCGGGGGCCCCTTTACAATGAGCAGTTCTTC; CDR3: CSASRGPLYNEQFF
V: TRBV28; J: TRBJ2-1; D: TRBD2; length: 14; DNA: TGTGCCAGCGGCAGCGGGGGGGCCTACAATGAGCAGTTCTTC; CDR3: CASGSGGAYNEQFF